Listed below are T cell receptor beta chains from one sample, sequenced in a study of PD-L1 blockade in urothelial cancer. Using immunoSEQ multiplex PCR, the repertoire was profiled, and TCRdb retains in-frame clones only, with some absent. This sample has about 50,000 clones, with approximately 78% found just once. The material sequenced was PBMCs, taken around atezolizumab (anti-PD-L1) treatment. All receptors come from a man between 70 and 80 years old with urothelial cancer. The CDR3 runs from the conserved cysteine through the conserved F or W. D genes are given only for firm matches. For some rows the clone size is stated as once, few or many, or as a class when expanded; others skip it.

j_gene | d_gene | v_gene | abundance | CDR3aa | CDR3nt
TRBJ2-7 | NA | TRBV7-3 | NA | CASSPNRQSPRAYF | TGTGCCAGCAGCCCAAACAGACAGAGCCCCAGGGCGTACTTC
TRBJ2-2 | TRBD2 | TRBV6-4 | once | CASSDGLASTGELFF | TGTGCCAGCAGTGATGGACTAGCAAGCACCGGGGAGCTGTTTTTT
TRBJ2-1 | TRBD2 | TRBV11-3 | NA | CASSLGLTSGRESEQFF | TGTGCCAGCAGCTTGGGTCTCACTAGCGGGAGAGAGAGTGAGCAGTTCTTC
TRBJ2-1 | TRBD2 | TRBV6-5 | NA | CASTQGISGNEEQFF | TGTGCCAGCACCCAAGGTATCAGCGGGAATGAGGAGCAGTTCTTC
TRBJ1-2 | NA | TRBV4-2 | NA | CASSQDSYGYTF | TGTGCCAGCAGCCAAGACAGCTATGGCTACACCTTC
TRBJ2-6 | TRBD1 | TRBV19 | NA | CASSGLRQGGAVLTF | TGTGCCAGTAGTGGGCTCCGACAGGGGGGCGCCGTCCTGACTTTC
TRBJ2-3 | NA | TRBV12-5 | few | CASGLDPADTQYF | TGTGCTAGTGGTTTGGACCCAGCAGATACGCAGTATTTT
TRBJ1-1 | TRBD1 | TRBV28 | few | CASSFGSTGGGDTEAFF | TGTGCCAGCAGTTTCGGCTCTACAGGGGGCGGGGACACTGAAGCTTTCTTT
TRBJ2-1 | TRBD2 | TRBV7-6 | few | CASSSLAGSYNEQFF | TGTGCCAGCAGCTCACTAGCGGGGTCCTACAATGAGCAGTTCTTC
TRBJ2-1 | TRBD2 | TRBV11-3 | NA | CASSLRTSGTPHNEQFF | TGTGCCAGCAGCCTAAGGACTAGCGGGACTCCCCACAATGAGCAGTTCTTC
TRBJ2-7 | TRBD2 | TRBV5-1 | few | CASSFRGRAADEQYF | TGCGCCAGCAGCTTCCGGGGGAGGGCGGCTGACGAGCAGTACTTC
TRBJ1-1 | TRBD1 | TRBV2 | once | CASSSGGPTIMNTEAFF | TGTGCCAGCAGCTCAGGGGGGCCAACAATTATGAACACTGAAGCTTTCTTT
TRBJ2-3 | TRBD2 | TRBV19 | once | CASSIIGKTSGTTDTQYF | TGTGCCAGTAGTATAATAGGGAAAACTAGCGGGACGACAGATACGCAGTATTTT
TRBJ1-2 | NA | TRBV19 | NA | CASSNNRRLNYGYTF | TGTGCCAGTAGTAATAACAGGAGACTTAACTATGGCTACACCTTC
TRBJ2-7 | TRBD2 | TRBV18 | NA | CASSVWREGPPEQYF | TGTGCCAGCTCCGTGTGGCGGGAGGGCCCTCCCGAGCAGTACTTC
TRBJ1-1 | TRBD1 | TRBV19 | NA | CASSRGQGGTEAFF | TGTGCCAGTAGTAGGGGACAGGGTGGCACTGAAGCTTTCTTT
TRBJ2-5 | NA | TRBV7-7 | NA | CASSFLVLQETQYF | TGTGCTAGCAGCTTCCTAGTCCTCCAAGAGACCCAGTACTTC
TRBJ1-2 | TRBD1 | TRBV29-1 | NA | CSFTGTGTNYGYTF | TGCAGCTTTACCGGGACAGGAACGAACTATGGCTACACCTTC
TRBJ2-5 | TRBD2 | TRBV19 | NA | CASRGTSGSPETQYF | TGTGCCAGTAGGGGGACTAGCGGGAGCCCCGAGACCCAGTACTTC
TRBJ1-1 | NA | TRBV27 | NA | CASSYIINTEAFF | TGTGCCAGCAGCTATATCATAAACACTGAAGCTTTCTTT
TRBJ2-3 | TRBD2 | TRBV6-5 | NA | CASGTSGRVADTQYF | TGTGCCAGCGGGACTAGCGGGAGAGTTGCAGATACGCAGTATTTT
TRBJ1-5 | TRBD1 | TRBV2 | NA | CASSGQGRNQPQHF | TGTGCCAGCAGTGGACAGGGACGCAATCAGCCCCAGCATTTT
TRBJ2-5 | NA | TRBV10-1 | once | CASSVSCSQTQYF | TGCGCCAGCAGTGTCAGTTGTTCGCAGACCCAGTACTTC
TRBJ1-3 | NA | TRBV28 | NA | CASSSGGGSGNTIYF | TGTGCCAGCAGCTCCGGGGGGGGATCTGGAAACACCATATATTTT
TRBJ1-2 | NA | TRBV30 | NA | CAWSHNPYYGYTF | TGTGCCTGGAGTCACAATCCCTACTATGGCTACACCTTC
TRBJ2-1 | TRBD2 | TRBV7-8 | NA | CASSGVGLAGYNEQFF | TGTGCCAGCAGCGGTGTGGGACTAGCGGGGTACAATGAGCAGTTCTTC
TRBJ1-2 | NA | TRBV28 | NA | CASSFLGNYGYTF | TGTGCCAGCAGTTTCCTGGGCAACTATGGCTACACCTTC
TRBJ2-5 | NA | TRBV11-2 | NA | CASSLAETQYF | TGTGCCAGCAGCTTAGCGGAGACCCAGTACTTC
TRBJ2-6 | NA | TRBV28 | NA | CASRPQSGTKNSGANVLTF | TGTGCCAGCAGGCCGCAATCCGGGACAAAAAACTCTGGGGCCAACGTCCTGACTTTC
TRBJ2-3 | TRBD1 | TRBV5-1 | NA | CASALDRGADTQYF | TGCGCCAGCGCCCTGGACAGGGGTGCAGATACGCAGTATTTT
TRBJ2-7 | NA | TRBV6-1 | NA | CASSEAGPALYEQYF | TGTGCCAGCAGTGAAGCGGGGCCAGCTCTCTACGAGCAGTACTTC
TRBJ2-3 | TRBD2 | TRBV5-1 | NA | CASSFRLAGEADTQYF | TGCGCCAGCAGCTTCCGACTAGCGGGAGAGGCAGATACGCAGTATTTT
TRBJ2-2 | TRBD1 | TRBV29-1 | NA | CSVAAGTGIGTGELFF | TGCAGCGTAGCAGCCGGGACAGGGATAGGCACCGGGGAGCTGTTTTTT
TRBJ1-5 | TRBD1 | TRBV2 | NA | CASRTGISQGAGQPQHF | TGTGCCAGCAGGACGGGAATCTCACAGGGGGCAGGTCAGCCCCAGCATTTT
TRBJ2-7 | TRBD1 | TRBV28 | NA | CASSPQQGARNEQYF | TGTGCCAGCAGTCCCCAACAGGGGGCGAGAAACGAGCAGTACTTC
TRBJ1-5 | TRBD1 | TRBV28 | NA | CASRPGTGVRWAQHF | TGTGCCAGCAGACCAGGGACAGGGGTCCGCTGGGCCCAGCATTTT
TRBJ1-1 | TRBD1 | TRBV7-9 | NA | CASSQTSGGFEAFF | TGTGCCAGCAGCCAAACCTCAGGGGGCTTTGAAGCTTTCTTT
TRBJ2-1 | NA | TRBV19 | few | CASSMGGASYNEQFF | TGTGCCAGTAGTATGGGCGGGGCCTCCTACAATGAGCAGTTCTTC
TRBJ2-7 | NA | TRBV2 | NA | CASHRDYEQYF | TGTGCCAGCCACAGGGATTACGAGCAGTACTTC
TRBJ2-2 | TRBD1 | TRBV5-5 | NA | CASSSTGSIGELFF | TGTGCCAGCAGCTCGACAGGGTCGATCGGGGAGCTGTTTTTT
TRBJ2-1 | NA | TRBV7-3 | NA | CASSMLSFNEQFF | TGTGCCAGCAGCATGCTTAGCTTCAATGAGCAGTTCTTC
TRBJ1-1 | NA | TRBV7-9 | NA | CASSLGRGAFF | TGTGCCAGCAGCTTAGGTCGAGGAGCTTTCTTT
TRBJ1-4 | NA | TRBV7-9 | NA | CASSLAAGAREKLFF | TGTGCCAGCAGCTTAGCCGCGGGGGCGCGGGAAAAACTGTTTTTT
TRBJ1-2 | NA | TRBV2 | NA | CASRSFGYTF | TGTGCCAGCAGATCCTTCGGCTACACCTTC
TRBJ2-5 | NA | TRBV28 | NA | CASSHRRTAQETQYF | TGTGCCAGCAGTCACCGACGGACAGCGCAAGAGACCCAGTACTTC
TRBJ2-6 | TRBD1 | TRBV19 | few | CASRMTGGEFAGANVLTF | TGTGCCAGTAGGATGACAGGGGGCGAGTTTGCAGGGGCCAACGTCCTGACTTTC
TRBJ2-5 | NA | TRBV5-1 | NA | CASSLALNQETQYF | TGCGCCAGCAGCTTGGCCCTAAACCAAGAGACCCAGTACTTC